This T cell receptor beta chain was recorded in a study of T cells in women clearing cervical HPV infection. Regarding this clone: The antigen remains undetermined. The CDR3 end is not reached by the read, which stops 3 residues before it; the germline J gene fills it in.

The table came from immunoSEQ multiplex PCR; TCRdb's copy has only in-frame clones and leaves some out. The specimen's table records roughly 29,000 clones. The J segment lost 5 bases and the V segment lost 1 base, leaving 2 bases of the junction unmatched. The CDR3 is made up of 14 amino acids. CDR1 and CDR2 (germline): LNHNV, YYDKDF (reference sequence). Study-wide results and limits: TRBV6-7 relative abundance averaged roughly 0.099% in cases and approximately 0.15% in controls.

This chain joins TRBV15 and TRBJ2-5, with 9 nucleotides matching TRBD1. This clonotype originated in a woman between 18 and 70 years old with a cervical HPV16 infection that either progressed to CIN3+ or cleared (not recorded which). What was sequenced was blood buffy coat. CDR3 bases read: TGTGCCACCAGCAGAGTGGACAGGGGTGAGACC. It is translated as CATSRVDRGET. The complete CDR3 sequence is CATSRVDRGETQYF.